This T cell receptor beta chain was found in a study of OX40 agonist ivuxolimab in advanced cancers. Germline V gives CDR1 MNHEY, CDR2 SVGAGI. The CDR3 consists of 14 residues. V was pared by 2 bases and J by 10 bases, with 12 bases between. The table came from immunoSEQ multiplex PCR; TCRdb's copy has only in-frame clones and leaves some out. The sample has roughly 34,000 clones; around nine tenths are singletons. V usage is TRBV6-5 and J usage is TRBJ1-6, with D tentatively TRBD1 (6 bases). The sample in question was CD4+ or CD8+ T cells sorted from blood, obtained in a trial of the OX40 agonist ivuxolimab. The TCR originated in an adult with an advanced solid tumor such as melanoma, head and neck, liver or kidney cancer. The CDR3 is CASSYTRGGSPLHF. CDR3 nucleotide sequence: TGTGCCAGCAGTTACACCAGGGGAGGCTCACCCCTCCACTTT.